A selection of T cell receptor beta chains follows, all from one sample in a study of T cells in Graves' hyperthyroidism and ophthalmopathy. TCRdb used MiXCR to reprocess the multiplex PCR reads, holding one entry per CDR3 protein. The sample has hundreds of thousands of distinct CDR3 sequences; over 15% are singletons. Sequencing used blood. The origin of the receptors is a woman between 18 and 29 years old with Graves' hyperthyroidism. Each CDR3 is given with its conserved first and last residue. Fields, in order: D gene, V gene, clone size, J gene, CDR3 DNA, CDR3 protein. The D gene is left open where the match is weak. The size entry is marked missing in some rows and otherwise reads once, few, many or a size class.

.	TRBV11-1	.	TRBJ2-3	TGTGCCAGCAGCTTAAACTGGCGAAGCACAGATACGCAGTATTTT	CASSLNWRSTDTQYF
TRBD2	TRBV20-1	many	TRBJ2-5	TGCAGTGCTAGTGAGAGTGGGGGAGGGCCTCAAGAGACCCAGTACTTC	CSASESGGGPQETQYF
TRBD1	TRBV6-1	many	TRBJ1-1	TGTGCCAGCAGCGTCCGGGACAGGGTGACTGAAGCTTTCTTT	CASSVRDRVTEAFF
TRBD1	TRBV7-2	many	TRBJ1-1	TGTGCCAGCAGCTTACAGGGGGCGCGAGGGACTGAAGCTTTCTTT	CASSLQGARGTEAFF
TRBD2	TRBV2	many	TRBJ2-1	TGTGCCAGCAGAAAAATTGGGACTAGCCATGAGCAGTTCTTC	CASRKIGTSHEQFF
.	TRBV24-1	.	TRBJ1-1	TGTGCCACCAGTGATTTCCGAAATGAGGTTTTCTTT	CATSDFRNEVFF
TRBD1	TRBV2	.	TRBJ1-2	TGTGCCAGCAGGAAGACAGGGGGAATCTATGGCTACACCTTC	CASRKTGGIYGYTF
TRBD2	TRBV27	few	TRBJ2-7	TGTGCCAGCAGTTTAAGGCTAGCGGCTCTCTACGAGCAGTACTTC	CASSLRLAALYEQYF
TRBD1	TRBV7-9	few	TRBJ1-2	TGTGCCAGCCTCTCGACAGGGGGCAACTATGGCTACACCTTC	CASLSTGGNYGYTF
.	TRBV2	few	TRBJ1-3	TGTGCCAGCAGTGAAGTGGAGAACTCTGGAAACACCATATATTTT	CASSEVENSGNTIYF
TRBD1	TRBV7-6	few	TRBJ1-3	TGTGCCAGCAGCCAGCTCGCCAAAGAGACAGGGGGCTATGGAAACACCATATATTTT	CASSQLAKETGGYGNTIYF
.	TRBV4-3	.	TRBJ2-7	TGCGCCAGCAGCCAAGTTCTCGCGGAGGACAGCTCCTACGAGCAGTACTTC	CASSQVLAEDSSYEQYF
TRBD1	TRBV10-2	many	TRBJ1-2	TGCGCCAGCAGCGGGACAGGGGGCGAAGGGATCGGTGGCTACACCTTC	CASSGTGGEGIGGYTF
TRBD2	TRBV5-1	.	TRBJ2-7	TGCGCCAGCAGCCCCGAGGGACTAGCGAAAACATTCGGGGAGCAGTACTTC	CASSPEGLAKTFGEQYF
.	TRBV12-3/TRBV12-4	many	TRBJ1-2	TGTGCCAGCAGTTTGGGACACAGAAACTATGGCTACACCTTC	CASSLGHRNYGYTF
TRBD2	TRBV5-1	many	TRBJ2-4	TGCGCCAGCAGCTTGACTAGCGGGGGGACGAATGCCAAAAACATTCAGTACTTC	CASSLTSGGTNAKNIQYF
.	TRBV3-1	many	TRBJ1-6	TGTGCCAGCAGCCAAGAATCAGATTATTCACCCCTCCACTTT	CASSQESDYSPLHF
.	TRBV12-5	many	TRBJ2-1	TGTGCTAGTGGTCCCGGGGCAGGGAAAGCTCGCCATGAGCAGTTCTTC	CASGPGAGKARHEQFF
.	TRBV15	.	TRBJ2-7	TGTGCCACCAGCAGAGATCTTGGGACTTACGAGCAGTACTTC	CATSRDLGTYEQYF
TRBD2	TRBV20-1	.	TRBJ2-2	TGCAGTGCCCGGTTGCGGGGGGACACCGGGGAGCTGTTTTTT	CSARLRGDTGELFF
.	TRBV20-1	many	TRBJ2-7	TGCAGTGCCCGAGTGGGGATATACGAGCAGTACTTC	CSARVGIYEQYF
TRBD1	TRBV7-8	many	TRBJ2-7	TGTGCCAGCAGCCTACCCCAGGGGGCTGGCTTCGAGCAGTACTTC	CASSLPQGAGFEQYF
.	TRBV12-3/TRBV12-4	.	TRBJ1-2	TGTGCCAGCAGTTCATTCCTCTCTGCTGTTACTGCTGGCTACACCTTC	CASSSFLSAVTAGYTF
.	TRBV3-1	many	TRBJ2-7	TGTGCCAGCAGCCACACGGCCAGCGAGCAGTACTTC	CASSHTASEQYF
.	TRBV6-1	few	TRBJ1-1	TGTGCCAGCACCCGTAGGGCAGGCGAAGCTTTCTTT	CASTRRAGEAFF
.	TRBV6-1	.	TRBJ2-3	TGTGCCAGCAGAGGACACTATAACGATACGCAGTATTTT	CASRGHYNDTQYF
TRBD2	TRBV6-2/TRBV6-3	many	TRBJ2-2	TGTGCCAGCACCTTAGCGGGAAGGGACACCGGGGAGCTGTTTTTT	CASTLAGRDTGELFF
.	TRBV6-6	.	TRBJ1-1	TGTGCCAGCAGTTACAGGCAAAGGAACACTGAAGCTTTCTTT	CASSYRQRNTEAFF